This T cell receptor beta chain originates from a study of T-cell memory formation after mild COVID-19. Study context: TCR clusters were mostly confined to one donor each.

With V trimmed by 5 bases and J by 0 bases, 16 bases remained unmatched. Germline CDR1 SGDLS, CDR2 YYNGEE. The CDR3 consists of 19 residues. Notes on the study in general: Whether day 37 second-wave clones are SARS-CoV-2-specific was not confirmed. Later expanders leaned toward CD4+, whereas clones contracting from day 15 to 85 were balanced CD4/CD8.

Amplification by 5'RACE using constant-segment primers produced TCR alpha and TCR beta cDNA libraries that carried sample barcodes and UMIs. TCRdb processed the 5' RACE reads anew with MiXCR; each CDR3 protein has one entry. The table has some 450,000 distinct CDR3 sequences, approximately 20% seen once; the top ten hold 7.5% to 9.5%. In the case of this clonotype: Its target is unknown.

The sequenced sample was PBMCs or a T cell subset sorted from them (not recorded which). The TCR sequence derives from an adult woman who had mild COVID-19 (a few samples of this study predate the infection). Cell type and time point are not known. V and J are TRBV9 and TRBJ1-4; TRBD1 aligns across 7 bases. The CDR3 DNA is TGTGCCAGCAGTCAAACCCCCATAGGACAGGTTGCAACTAATGAAAAACTGTTTTTT. Translating it yields CASSQTPIGQVATNEKLFF.